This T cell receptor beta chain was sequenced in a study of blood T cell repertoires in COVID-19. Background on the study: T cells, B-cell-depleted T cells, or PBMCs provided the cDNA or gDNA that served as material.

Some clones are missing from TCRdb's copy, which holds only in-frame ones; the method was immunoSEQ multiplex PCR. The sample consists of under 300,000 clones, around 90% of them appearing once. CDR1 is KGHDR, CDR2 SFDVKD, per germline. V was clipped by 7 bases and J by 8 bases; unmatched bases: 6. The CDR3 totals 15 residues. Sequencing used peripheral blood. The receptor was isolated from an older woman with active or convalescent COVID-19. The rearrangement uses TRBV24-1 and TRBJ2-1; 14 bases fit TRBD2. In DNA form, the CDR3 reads TGTGCCACCAGAGGGGGACTAGCGGGGGTAGATGAGCAGTTCTTC. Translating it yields CATRGGLAGVDEQFF.